The table lists the clone carrying this T cell receptor (beta chain) with many counts. Its specificity is not known. Germline CDR1 reads SGHVS; CDR2 reads FNYEAQ. The CDR3 length is 15 residues. V was trimmed by 3 bases and J by 0 bases, leaving 8 bases between them. Sampling of bone marrow took place during active disease in every patient. Molecular barcoded adaptors covering alpha/delta and beta/gamma chains were used on roughly 400 ng RNA. TCRdb processed the reads anew with MiXCR; each CDR3 protein has one entry. The table has about 86,000 distinct CDR3 sequences, around an eighth seen once. These data are taken from a study of read filtering for tumor transcriptome and immune sequencing. On the study more broadly: IR-seq gave about 4 to 10.27 million TCR reads per sample; RNA-seq gave roughly 80 to 1,300.

Broader study findings: About 80% of IR-seq clonotypes had one read, totaling approximately 3.3% of reads; RNA-seq: approximately 75% and 45%.

The chain employs TRBV7-6 and TRBJ2-2; unclear D gene. This clonotype was obtained from a donor aged 40 or older with multiple myeloma. The sequencing sample was made of a population of CD138-negative cells sorted from bone marrow. The CDR3 DNA sequence: TGTGCCAGCAGCTTTAGCCCCGCGAACACCGGGGAGCTGTTTTTT. Its protein is CASSFSPANTGELFF.